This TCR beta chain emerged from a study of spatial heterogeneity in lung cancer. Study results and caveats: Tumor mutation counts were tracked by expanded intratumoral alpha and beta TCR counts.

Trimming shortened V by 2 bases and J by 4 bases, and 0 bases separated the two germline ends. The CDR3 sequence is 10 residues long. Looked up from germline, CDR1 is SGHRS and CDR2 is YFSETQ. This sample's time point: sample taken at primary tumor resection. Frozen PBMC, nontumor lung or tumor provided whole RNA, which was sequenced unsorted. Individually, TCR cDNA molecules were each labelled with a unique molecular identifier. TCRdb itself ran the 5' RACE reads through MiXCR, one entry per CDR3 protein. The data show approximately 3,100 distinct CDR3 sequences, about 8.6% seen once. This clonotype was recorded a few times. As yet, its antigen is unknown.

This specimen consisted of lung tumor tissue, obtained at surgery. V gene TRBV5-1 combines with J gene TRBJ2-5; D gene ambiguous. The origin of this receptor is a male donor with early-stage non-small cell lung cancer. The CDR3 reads CASSLETQYF. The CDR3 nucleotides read TGCGCCAGCAGCTTAGAGACCCAGTACTTC.